This TCR beta chain was identified during a study of cytomegalovirus exposure and HLA in healthy donors. A multiplex PCR was run with 60 Vbeta primers and 13 Jbeta primers. Generated by immunoSEQ multiplex PCR, the TCRdb table keeps only in-frame clones and is missing some. The sample includes about 180,000 clones, roughly four fifths of them seen just once. CDR3 length: 18 amino acids. Trimming removed 0 bases from V and 0 bases from J, with 13 bases in between. Germline V gene lookup returns CDR1 SGHKS and CDR2 YYEKEE (reference sequence). General study results and limits: An analysis done earlier found most TCR beta V segments productive about 87% or about 30% of the time. Accurate prediction of most subjects' HLA-A and HLA-B alleles from TCR beta sequences was reported.

This clone was counted between two and nine times. Its antigen is as yet unknown. This receptor was identified in a man aged 18-30 years in good health and CMV-seronegative. Sequenced input: PBMCs. The rearrangement joins TRBV5-5 to TRBJ2-6, with D perhaps matching TRBD1 (6 bases). The CDR3 coding sequence is TGTGCCAGCAGCTTGGTGACAGGATATAGCTCTGGGGCCAACGTCCTGACTTTC. Translation gives CASSLVTGYSSGANVLTF. The whole variable domain, remainder taken from reference TRBV5-5 and TRBJ2-6, is DAGVTQSPTHLIKTRGQQVTLRCSPISGHKSVSWYQQVLGQGPQFIFQYYEKEERGRGNFPDRFSARQFPNYSSELNVNALLLGDSALYLCASSLVTGYSSGANVLTFGAGSRLTVL.